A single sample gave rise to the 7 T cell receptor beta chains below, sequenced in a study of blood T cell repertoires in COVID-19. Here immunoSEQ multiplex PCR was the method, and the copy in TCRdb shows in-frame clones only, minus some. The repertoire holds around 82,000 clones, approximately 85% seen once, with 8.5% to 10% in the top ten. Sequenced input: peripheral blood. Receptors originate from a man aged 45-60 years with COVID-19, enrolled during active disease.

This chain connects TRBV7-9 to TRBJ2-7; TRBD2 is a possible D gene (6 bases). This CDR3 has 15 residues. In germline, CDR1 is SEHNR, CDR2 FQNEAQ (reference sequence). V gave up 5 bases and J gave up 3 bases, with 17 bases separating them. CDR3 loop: CASSDAGGLHYEQYF. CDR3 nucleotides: TGTGCCAGCAGCGATGCTGGAGGGCTCCACTACGAGCAGTACTTC.

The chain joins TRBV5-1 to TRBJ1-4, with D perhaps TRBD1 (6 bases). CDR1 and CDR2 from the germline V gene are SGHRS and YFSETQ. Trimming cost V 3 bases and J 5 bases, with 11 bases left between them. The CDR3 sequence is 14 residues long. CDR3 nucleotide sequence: TGCGCCAGCAGCTCCAGGGGCGGAAATGAAAAACTGTTTTTT. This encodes CASSSRGGNEKLFF. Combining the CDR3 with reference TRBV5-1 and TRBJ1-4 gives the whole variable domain KAGVTQTPRYLIKTRGQQVTLSCSPISGHRSVSWYQQTPGQGLQFLFEYFSETQRNKGNFPGRFSGRQFSNSRSEMNVSTLELGDSALYLCASSSRGGNEKLFFGSGTQLSVL.

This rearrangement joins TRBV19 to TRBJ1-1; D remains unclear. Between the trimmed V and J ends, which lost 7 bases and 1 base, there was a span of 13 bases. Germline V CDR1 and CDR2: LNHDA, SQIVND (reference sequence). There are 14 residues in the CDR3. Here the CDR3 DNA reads TGTGCCAGTACCGACCCCGGCGGGAACACTGAAGCTTTCTTT. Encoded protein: CASTDPGGNTEAFF.

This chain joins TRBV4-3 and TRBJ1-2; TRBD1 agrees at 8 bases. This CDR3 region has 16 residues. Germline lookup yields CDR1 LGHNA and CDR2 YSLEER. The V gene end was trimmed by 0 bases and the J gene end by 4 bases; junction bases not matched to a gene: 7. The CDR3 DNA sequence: TGCGCCAGCAGCCAAGATCCAACAGGGGGGAGCTATGGCTACACCTTC. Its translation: CASSQDPTGGSYGYTF.

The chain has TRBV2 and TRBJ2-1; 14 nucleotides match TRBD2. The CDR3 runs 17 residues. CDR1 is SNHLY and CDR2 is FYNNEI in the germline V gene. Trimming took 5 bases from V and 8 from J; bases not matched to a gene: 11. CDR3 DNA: TGTGCCAGCAGTTTTCCCGGGACTAGCGGGAGATGGGATGAGCAGTTCTTC. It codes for CASSFPGTSGRWDEQFF.

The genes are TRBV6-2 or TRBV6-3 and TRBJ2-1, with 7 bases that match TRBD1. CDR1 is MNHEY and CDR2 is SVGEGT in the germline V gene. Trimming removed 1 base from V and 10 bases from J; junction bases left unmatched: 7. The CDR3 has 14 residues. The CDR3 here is CASSYLDRVGEQFF. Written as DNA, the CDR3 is TGTGCCAGCAGTTACTTAGACAGGGTCGGAGAGCAGTTCTTC.

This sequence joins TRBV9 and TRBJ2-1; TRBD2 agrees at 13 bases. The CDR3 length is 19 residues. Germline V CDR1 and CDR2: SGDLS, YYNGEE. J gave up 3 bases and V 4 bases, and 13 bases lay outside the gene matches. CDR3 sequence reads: CASSPTGLAGDSIYNEQFF. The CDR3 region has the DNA TGTGCCAGCAGCCCCACTGGACTAGCGGGAGACTCCATCTACAATGAGCAGTTCTTC.